This T cell receptor (beta chain) came from a study of glioma-infiltrating T cells after dendritic cell vaccination (TCRdb year 2016). For the wider study: A cohort of approximately 15 glioblastoma patients from Phase I and II dendritic cell vaccination trials was included, of whom 9 were newly diagnosed and 6 had recurrent disease. Three intradermal dendritic cell vaccine injections were administered to patients at biweekly intervals in the arm below the axilla. Deep sequencing of TCR beta CDR3 regions was used to quantify tumor-infiltrating lymphocyte content and compare tumor and blood repertoires in dendritic cell-vaccinated glioblastoma patients. The vaccine was prepared from monocyte-derived dendritic cells that were cultured for 6 to 7 days with IL-4 and GM-CSF and then pulsed overnight with autologous tumor lysate. Autologous tumor lysate-pulsed dendritic cell vaccination was administered to the patients between about 2003 and 2013. Survival after dendritic cell vaccination was correlated with TCR sequencing metrics, such as TIL content and the overlap between tumor and blood repertoires.

For this chain, trimming is 4 bases at the V end and 5 bases at the J end, and the number of junction bases without a gene match is 14. There are 18 amino acids in the CDR3, from cysteine to phenylalanine inclusive. The sequence is cut down to CDR3 DNA, 54 bases in frame from base 1. CDR1 and CDR2 are drawn from the germline V gene (reference sequence): SGHAT, FQDESV. Per the publication, the time point label means: after dendritic cell vaccination, including at tumor progression/relapse. Patients were selected on the basis of adequate residual fresh-frozen tumor tissue and more than two years of available survival data. None of the glioblastoma patients carried an isocitrate dehydrogenase mutation, although molecular status otherwise varied. PBMC were collected before vaccination, two weeks after the third vaccination, and at tumor progression if tumor progression occurred. The Qiagen DNeasy Blood extraction Kit was used to extract genomic DNA.

Study-level results and caveats: Longer time to progression and overall survival after dendritic cell vaccination were predicted by higher estimated pretreatment TIL content. No direct relationship between TCR clonality and survival was found, suggesting a diverse polyclonal response may matter. The cohort was small and heterogeneous, only a few patients had full blood and tumor sets, and even fewer had initial-recurrent tumor pairs. The three-group TCR overlap response model was described as speculative and requiring prospective validation.

TCRB CDR3 regions were amplified from around 2.1 ug genomic DNA, or all available DNA if less, using the immunoSEQ assay. The multiplex PCR relied on 60 forward primers for TCR V beta segments and 13 reverse primers for J beta segments. Synthetic control templates were spiked into each sample at limiting dilution to estimate reads per starting template. Sequencing produced 87 bp reads on the Illumina HiSeq System. From the authors' description of their analysis: To remove PCR and sequencing errors, closely related sequences were merged with a nearest neighbor algorithm. TCR overlap was measured as the percentage of unique tumor TCR beta sequences also present in the same patient's peripheral blood. TCRdb limited this immuneACCESS table to in-frame rearrangements with V and J called. A share of clones is missing; checked studies link under half to unresolved V genes, and the rest is unexplained. The V and J calls and clone size were taken over from that table, and D and trimming were inferred from the DNA. Within this sample are approximately 99,000 clones, with around 80% of them counted one time only. Approximately 5.5% of the sample goes to the ten largest clones.

Details on this clone: Its antigen is currently not known. Within one base of it there is no much larger clone, and no base qualities were kept.

The clonotype was recovered from a human donor with glioblastoma. In this chain, TRBV11-1 is recombined with TRBJ2-7; 13 bases in the middle match TRBD2. The sample here was blood, taken after dendritic cell vaccination. The DNA reads TGTGCCAGCAGCTCTCTAAATGTAGGACTAGCGGGAGAAAACGAGCAGTACTTC. It specifies CASSSLNVGLAGENEQYF. The reference TRBV11-1 and TRBJ2-7 proteins fill in what lies around the CDR3, so the full variable domain reads EAEVAQSPRYKITEKSQAVAFWCDPISGHATLYWYRQILGQGPELLVQFQDESVVDDSQLPKDRFSAERLKGVDSTLKIQPAELGDSAMYLCASSSLNVGLAGENEQYFGPGTRLTVT.